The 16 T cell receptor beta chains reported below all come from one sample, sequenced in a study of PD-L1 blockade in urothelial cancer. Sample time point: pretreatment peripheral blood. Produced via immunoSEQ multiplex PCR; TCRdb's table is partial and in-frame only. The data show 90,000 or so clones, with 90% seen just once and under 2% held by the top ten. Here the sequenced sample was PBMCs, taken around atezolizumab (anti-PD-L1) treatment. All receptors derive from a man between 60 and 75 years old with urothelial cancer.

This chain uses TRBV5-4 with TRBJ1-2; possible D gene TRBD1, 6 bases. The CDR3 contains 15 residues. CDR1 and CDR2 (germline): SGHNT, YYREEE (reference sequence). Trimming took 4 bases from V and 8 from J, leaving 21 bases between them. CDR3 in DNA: TGTGCCAGCAGCGCAGGTTTTGCAGGGGCTCAGGGCTACACCTTC. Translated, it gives CASSAGFAGAQGYTF.

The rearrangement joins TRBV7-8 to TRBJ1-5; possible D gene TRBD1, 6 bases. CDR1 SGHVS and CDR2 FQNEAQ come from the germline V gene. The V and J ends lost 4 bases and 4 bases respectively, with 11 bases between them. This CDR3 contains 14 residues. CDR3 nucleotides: TGTGCCAGCAGCTCACAACAGGGTAATCAGCCCCAGCATTTT. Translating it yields CASSSQQGNQPQHF.

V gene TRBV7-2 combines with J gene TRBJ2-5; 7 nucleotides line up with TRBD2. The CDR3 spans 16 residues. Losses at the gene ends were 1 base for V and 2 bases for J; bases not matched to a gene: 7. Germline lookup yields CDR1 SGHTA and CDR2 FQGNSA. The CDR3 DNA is TGTGCCAGCAGCTTAGAGTTGGGCGGGAGACAAGAGACCCAGTACTTC. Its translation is CASSLELGGRQETQYF.

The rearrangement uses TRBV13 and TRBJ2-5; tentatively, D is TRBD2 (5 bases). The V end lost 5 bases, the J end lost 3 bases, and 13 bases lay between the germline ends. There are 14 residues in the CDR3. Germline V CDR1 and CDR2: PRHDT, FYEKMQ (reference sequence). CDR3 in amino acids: CASSPGSVEETQYF. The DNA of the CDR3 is TGTGCCAGCAGCCCGGGGTCGGTGGAAGAGACCCAGTACTTC.

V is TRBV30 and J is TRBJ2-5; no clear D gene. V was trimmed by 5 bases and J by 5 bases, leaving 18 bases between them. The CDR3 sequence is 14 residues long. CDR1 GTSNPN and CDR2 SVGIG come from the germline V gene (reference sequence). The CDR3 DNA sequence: TGTGCCTGGTTGTCAGGATCCTCCAAGGAGACCCAGTACTTC. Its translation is CAWLSGSSKETQYF.

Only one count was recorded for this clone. CDR3 in DNA: TGTGCCAGCAGCCCCGGGACTAGCGGGGGGGAGACCCAGTACTTC. It is translated as CASSPGTSGGETQYF. The chain has TRBV6-5 and TRBJ2-5; 15 bases match TRBD2. V lost 6 bases to trimming and J lost 5 bases; unmatched junction nucleotides: 4. CDR3 length: 15 residues. Germline values: CDR1 MNHEY, CDR2 SVGAGI.

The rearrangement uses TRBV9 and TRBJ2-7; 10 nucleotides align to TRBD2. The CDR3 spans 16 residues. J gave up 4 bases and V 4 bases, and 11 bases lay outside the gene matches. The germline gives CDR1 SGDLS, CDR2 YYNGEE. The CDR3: CASSPGVPSGSYEQYF. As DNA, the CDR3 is TGTGCCAGCAGCCCAGGGGTCCCTAGCGGGAGTTACGAGCAGTACTTC.

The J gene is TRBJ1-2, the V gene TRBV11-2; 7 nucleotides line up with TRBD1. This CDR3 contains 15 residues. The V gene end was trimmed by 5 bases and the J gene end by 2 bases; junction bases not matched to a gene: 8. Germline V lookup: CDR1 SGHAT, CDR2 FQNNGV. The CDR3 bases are TGTGCCAGCAGCCACAGGACAGGTTTCAACTATGGCTACACCTTC. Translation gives CASSHRTGFNYGYTF. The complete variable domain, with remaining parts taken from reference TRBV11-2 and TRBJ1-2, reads EAGVAQSPRYKIIEKRQSVAFWCNPISGHATLYWYQQILGQGPKLLIQFQNNGVVDDSQLPKDRFSAERLKGVDSTLKIQPAKLEDSAVYLCASSHRTGFNYGYTFGSGTRLTVV.

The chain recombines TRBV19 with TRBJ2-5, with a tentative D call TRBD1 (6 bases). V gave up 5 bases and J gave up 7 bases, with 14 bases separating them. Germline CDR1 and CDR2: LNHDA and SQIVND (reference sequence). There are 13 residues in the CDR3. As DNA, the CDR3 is TGTGCCAGTAGTCCCCAGGGGATTGTGACCCAGTACTTC. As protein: CASSPQGIVTQYF.

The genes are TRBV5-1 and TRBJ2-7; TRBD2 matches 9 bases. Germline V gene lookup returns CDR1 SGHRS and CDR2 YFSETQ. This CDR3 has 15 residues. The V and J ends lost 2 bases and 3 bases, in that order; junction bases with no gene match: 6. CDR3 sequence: CASSFGGGVNYEQYF. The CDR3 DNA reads TGCGCCAGCAGCTTTGGCGGGGGGGTAAACTACGAGCAGTACTTC.

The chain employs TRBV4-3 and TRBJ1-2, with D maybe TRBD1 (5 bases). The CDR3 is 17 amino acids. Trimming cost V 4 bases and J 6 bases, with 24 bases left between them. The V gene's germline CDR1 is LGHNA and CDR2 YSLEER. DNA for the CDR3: TGCGCCAGCAGCCCAGATCTGAACCTTTGGGGGGGGAATGGCTACACCTTC. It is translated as CASSPDLNLWGGNGYTF.

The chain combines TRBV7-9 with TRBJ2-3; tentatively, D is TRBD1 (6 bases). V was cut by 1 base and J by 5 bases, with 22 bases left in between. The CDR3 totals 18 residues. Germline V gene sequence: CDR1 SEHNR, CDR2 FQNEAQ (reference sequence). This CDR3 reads CASSLGRMGRGRGDTQYF. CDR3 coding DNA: TGTGCCAGCAGCTTAGGGCGAATGGGCAGGGGAAGAGGAGATACGCAGTATTTT.

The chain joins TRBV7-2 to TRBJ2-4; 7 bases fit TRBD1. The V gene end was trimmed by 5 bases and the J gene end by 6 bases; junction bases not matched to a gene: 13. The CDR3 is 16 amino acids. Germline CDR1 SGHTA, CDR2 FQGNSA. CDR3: CASSRKQGTTINIQYF. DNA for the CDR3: TGTGCCAGCAGCCGCAAACAGGGGACCACGATAAACATTCAGTACTTC.

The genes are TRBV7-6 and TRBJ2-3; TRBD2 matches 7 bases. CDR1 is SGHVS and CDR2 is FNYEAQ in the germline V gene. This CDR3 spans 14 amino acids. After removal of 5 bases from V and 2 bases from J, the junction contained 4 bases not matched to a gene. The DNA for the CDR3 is TGTGCCAGCAGCCCGAGCGGGAACACAGATACGCAGTATTTT. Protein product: CASSPSGNTDTQYF.

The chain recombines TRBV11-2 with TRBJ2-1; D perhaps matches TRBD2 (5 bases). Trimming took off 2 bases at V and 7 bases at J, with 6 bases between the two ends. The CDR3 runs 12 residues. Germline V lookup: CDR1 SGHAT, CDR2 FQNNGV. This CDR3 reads CASSLTRNEQFF. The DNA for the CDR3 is TGTGCCAGCAGCTTAACTAGGAATGAGCAGTTCTTC.

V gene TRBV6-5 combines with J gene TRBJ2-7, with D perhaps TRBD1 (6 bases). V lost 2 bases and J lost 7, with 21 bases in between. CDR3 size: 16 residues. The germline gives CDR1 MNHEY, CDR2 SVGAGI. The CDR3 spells CASSYGRDIPSWEQYF. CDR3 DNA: TGTGCCAGCAGTTACGGCCGGGACATCCCATCATGGGAGCAGTACTTC.